This TCR beta chain was observed in a study of blood T cells in healthy people across ages. V lost 4 bases to trimming and J lost 2 bases, with 14 bases between them. This CDR3 spans 15 amino acids. Germline assignment: CDR1 SQVTM and CDR2 ANQGSEA. A remark on this clonotype: What it binds is unknown.

Study-level points and caveats: A greater number of naive CD4+ cells and higher diversity distinguished long-lived donors from aged donors.

Primed by a sample-barcoded 5' primer and a J-beta primer mix, a second PCR proceeded for 7 to 11 cycles. TCRdb re-analysed the 5' RACE reads in MiXCR, keeping a single row per CDR3 protein. Here the sample spans 1.5 million to 2 million distinct CDR3 sequences, roughly 52% being singletons. The material sequenced was blood. The clonotype originates from a woman aged 40-49 years in good health. V and J are TRBV29-1 and TRBJ2-2; D call uncertain. The CDR3 sequence: CSVAIGDTNTGELFF. For the CDR3, the DNA is TGCAGCGTTGCAATTGGAGACACCAACACCGGGGAGCTGTTTTTT.